This TCR beta chain was captured in a study of shared clonotypes between healthy human individuals. The length of the CDR3 is 16 residues. The V gene's germline CDR1 is MNHNS and CDR2 SASEGT. V lost 6 bases to trimming and J lost 2 bases, with 19 bases between them. The protocol was immunoSEQ multiplex PCR, while the TCRdb copy is restricted to in-frame clones and leaves out a portion. The repertoire includes about 1.5 million clones, over 95% of them detected once, and approximately 1.1% sits in the top ten. The study separated CD4+ cells into CD45RA+ naive and CD45RA-negative memory subsets. In this sample, this clone turned up a few times.

The chain employs TRBV6-1 and TRBJ1-2, with D perhaps TRBD1 (5 bases). Sequencing used naive CD4+ T cells sorted from blood. Subset indicated: CD45RA+ positively selected. The receptor was derived from a man aged 25 to 40 in good health. CDR3 amino acids: CASRERPGRTNYGYTF. The CDR3 DNA follows: TGTGCCAGCAGGGAACGCCCGGGACGGACCAACTATGGCTACACCTTC.